What follows are 10 T cell receptor beta chains derived from one specimen sequenced in a study of response to subunit inactivated influenza vaccine. A single record per CDR3 protein comes from TCRdb applying MiXCR to the RT-PCR reads. The repertoire holds under 850,000 distinct CDR3 sequences, with about 18% as singletons. The sample in question was PBMCs from blood, obtained more than 4 days after vaccination. The receptor set was obtained from a man aged 50-59 years who received an inactivated influenza vaccine.

This clonotype was observed at least ten times. The V gene is TRBV20-1, the J gene TRBJ1-6, with D possibly TRBD1 on 5 matching bases. CDR1 and CDR2 from the germline V gene are DFQATT and SNEGSKA (reference sequence). This CDR3 region has 18 residues. V lost 0 bases and J 0 bases, leaving 15 bases between the germline ends. The CDR3 region is CSAREDMRTSSYNSPLHF. The CDR3 DNA follows: TGCAGTGCTAGAGAGGACATGAGAACCAGCTCCTATAATTCACCCCTCCACTTT.

This clonotype turned up a few times. This chain uses TRBV20-1 with TRBJ2-1; D uncertain. This CDR3 contains 11 residues. V shed 5 bases and J shed 10 bases, with 12 bases lying between them. Germline CDR1 and CDR2: DFQATT and SNEGSKA (reference sequence). The CDR3 protein is CSAHSTPEQFF. CDR3 nucleotides: TGCAGTGCTCATAGCACCCCGGAGCAGTTCTTC.

The V and J genes are TRBV5-1 and TRBJ2-7, with D perhaps matching TRBD1 or TRBD2 (5 bases each). Germline values: CDR1 SGHRS, CDR2 YFSETQ. The V and J ends lost 1 base and 0 bases respectively, with 11 bases between them. The CDR3 spans 15 residues. The CDR3 region is CASSLLGRDSYEQYF. Here the CDR3 DNA reads TGCGCCAGCAGCTTGTTGGGACGGGACTCCTACGAGCAGTACTTC.

This chain joins TRBV20-1 and TRBJ2-1, with D perhaps matching TRBD2 (5 bases). This CDR3 region has 12 residues. Between the trimmed V and J ends, which lost 8 bases and 5 bases, there was a span of 13 bases. CDR1 and CDR2 from the germline V gene are DFQATT and SNEGSKA (reference sequence). The CDR3 reads CSTRRAHNEQFF. The CDR3 DNA reads TGCAGTACCCGGCGGGCGCACAATGAGCAGTTCTTC.

The J gene is TRBJ2-1, the V gene TRBV3-1; no clear D gene. The CDR3 totals 14 residues. Trimming removed 4 bases at V and 8 bases at J, with 15 bases between. CDR1 is LGHDT, CDR2 YNNKEL, per germline (reference sequence). The CDR3 DNA follows: TGTGCCAGCAGCCCAGCGAGCTTCCGGGATGAGCAGTTCTTC. This encodes CASSPASFRDEQFF.

The chain links TRBV12-3 or TRBV12-4 to TRBJ2-7; 9 bases are a match to TRBD1. The CDR3 consists of 14 residues. V lost 5 bases and J lost 6; bases outside the gene matches: 8. The CDR3, as DNA: TGTGCCAGCAGTACCTGGGACAGGGAGTCCGAGCAGTACTTC. It is translated as CASSTWDRESEQYF.

There are a few counts of this clonotype. The chain recombines TRBV29-1 with TRBJ2-6; D ambiguous. Looked up from germline, CDR1 is SQVTM and CDR2 is ANQGSEA. There are 13 residues in the CDR3. The V gene lost 2 bases and the J gene lost 2 bases, with 4 bases spanning the gap. The CDR3, as DNA: TGCAGCGTTGAATTCCCTGGGGCCAACGTCCTGACTTTC. The encoded protein is CSVEFPGANVLTF.

This chain links TRBV24-1 with TRBJ2-3, with a tentative D call TRBD2 (8 bases). CDR1 and CDR2 (germline): KGHDR, SFDVKD. The V gene lost 6 bases and the J gene lost 2 bases, with 14 bases spanning the gap. CDR3 length: 15 amino acids. The CDR3 sequence is CATSREGASTDTQYF. For the CDR3, the DNA is TGTGCCACCAGTCGGGAGGGGGCATCCACAGATACGCAGTATTTT.

The rearrangement uses TRBV7-9 and TRBJ1-4; TRBD1 matches at 10 bases. The CDR3 covers 14 residues. The junction had 0 bases not matched to a gene; V was cut back by 4 bases and J by 4 bases. CDR1 is SEHNR and CDR2 is FQNEAQ in the germline V gene (reference sequence). The CDR3 sequence is CASSWDRGNEKLFF. In nucleotides, the CDR3 is TGTGCCAGCAGCTGGGACAGGGGTAATGAAAAACTGTTTTTT.

The chain combines TRBV2 with TRBJ2-5, with a possible D match to TRBD1 (5 bases). Germline V gives CDR1 SNHLY, CDR2 FYNNEI. The CDR3 covers 16 residues. V lost 8 bases, J lost 5 bases, and 24 bases lay in between. CDR3 coding DNA: TGTGCCAGCGCGAGGACACTACAAACATTAGGGGAGACCCAGTACTTC. It yields the protein CASARTLQTLGETQYF.